These T cell receptor beta chains were read from a single sample in a study of Ad26.COV2.S vaccination and SARS-CoV-2 variants. Repertoires were generated with immunoSEQ multiplex PCR, while TCRdb's copy carries only in-frame clones and drops some. Here the sample spans some 320,000 clones, around 84% being singletons. This sample comprised peripheral blood, obtained in a trial of Ad26.COV2.S vaccine versus placebo. These receptors were taken from a person between 18 and 65 years old who received the Ad26.COV2.S COVID-19 vaccine or a placebo. The CDR3 runs from the conserved cysteine through the conserved F or W. Fields, in order: clone size, V gene, D gene, J gene, CDR3 DNA, CDR3 protein. A D gene is named only where the DNA matches it firmly. Rows give clone size only sometimes, using once, few, many, or a class for an expanded clone.

size: .
V: TRBV13
D: .
J: TRBJ2-7
DNA: TGTGCCAGCAGCTTAGGATCAGGGTTCTCCTACGAGCAGTACTTC
CDR3: CASSLGSGFSYEQYF

size: .
V: TRBV5-1
D: TRBD2
J: TRBJ2-1
DNA: TGCGCCAGCAGCGGTTCGGGACTAGCGGGGGGCGATGAGCAGTTCTTC
CDR3: CASSGSGLAGGDEQFF

size: .
V: TRBV27
D: .
J: TRBJ1-2
DNA: TGTGGGAGGGGGAAGGGACACATATATGGCTACACCTTC
CDR3: CGRGKGHIYGYTF

size: .
V: TRBV27
D: .
J: TRBJ1-5
DNA: TGTGCCAGCAGTCGACAACAGGGAGGTCAGCCCCAGCATTTT
CDR3: CASSRQQGGQPQHF

size: .
V: TRBV7-9
D: .
J: TRBJ1-2
DNA: TGTGCCAGCAGCTCCTACCCGGGCCTTGGGGACTATGGCTACACCTTC
CDR3: CASSSYPGLGDYGYTF

size: .
V: TRBV5-1
D: .
J: TRBJ2-5
DNA: TGCGCCACTGCGGGACAGTCGGGGGAGACCCAGTACTTC
CDR3: CATAGQSGETQYF

size: .
V: TRBV7-9
D: .
J: TRBJ1-6
DNA: TGTGCCAGCAGCTTAGTACAGGGAGGGAATTCACCCCTCCACTTT
CDR3: CASSLVQGGNSPLHF

size: .
V: TRBV2
D: .
J: TRBJ2-5
DNA: TGTGCCAGCCGCATGGACCCCAAGTCCGAGACCCAGTACTTC
CDR3: CASRMDPKSETQYF

size: .
V: TRBV4-1
D: TRBD1
J: TRBJ1-1
DNA: TGCGCCAGCAGCCCCTCCACAGGGGACGTGAACACTGAAGCTTTCTTT
CDR3: CASSPSTGDVNTEAFF

size: .
V: TRBV12-3/TRBV12-4
D: .
J: TRBJ1-1
DNA: TGTGCCAGCAGACCCGGGACTTACACTGAAGCTTTCTTT
CDR3: CASRPGTYTEAFF

size: .
V: TRBV7-2
D: .
J: TRBJ1-5
DNA: TGTGCCAGCAGCTCTCAGACAGCATACAATCAGCCCCAGCATTTT
CDR3: CASSSQTAYNQPQHF

size: .
V: TRBV19
D: .
J: TRBJ1-5
DNA: TGTGCCAGTAGTATCTGGGGAATTCATCAGCCCCAGCATTTT
CDR3: CASSIWGIHQPQHF

size: once
V: TRBV6-5
D: TRBD2
J: TRBJ2-7
DNA: TGTGCCAGCAGTTACTCGGGAGGGTCACCCTACGAGCAGTACTTC
CDR3: CASSYSGGSPYEQYF

size: few
V: TRBV18
D: .
J: TRBJ1-4
DNA: TGTGCCAGCTCACCAGTCACAGTTCCTAATGAAAAACTGTTTTTT
CDR3: CASSPVTVPNEKLFF

size: .
V: TRBV30
D: TRBD1
J: TRBJ2-1
DNA: TGTGCCTGGAAGAGACAGGGGGCAGAGGAGCAGTTCTTC
CDR3: CAWKRQGAEEQFF

size: .
V: TRBV7-2
D: TRBD2
J: TRBJ2-7
DNA: TGTGCCAGCAGCTTAGCCAGCGGGGGGTCCTACGAGCAGTACTTC
CDR3: CASSLASGGSYEQYF

size: once
V: TRBV6-5
D: .
J: TRBJ1-2
DNA: TGTGCCAGCAGTTCCAGGACGGGTCTGAGTGGCTACACCTTC
CDR3: CASSSRTGLSGYTF

size: .
V: TRBV7-9
D: .
J: TRBJ1-3
DNA: TGTGCCAGCAGCTTCCCTGGTACTGGAAACACCATATATTTT
CDR3: CASSFPGTGNTIYF

size: .
V: TRBV18
D: TRBD1
J: TRBJ2-7
DNA: TGTGCCAGCTCACCACAATCGGGACAGGGAAACGAGCAGTACTTC
CDR3: CASSPQSGQGNEQYF

size: .
V: TRBV27
D: .
J: TRBJ1-6
DNA: TGTGCCAGCAGTTTAAGGTCAGGTCAGGGTTCACCCCTCCACTTT
CDR3: CASSLRSGQGSPLHF

size: .
V: TRBV9
D: .
J: TRBJ2-6
DNA: TGTGCCAGCAGCGGATACAGGGTGGCTGGGGCCAACGTCCTGACTTTC
CDR3: CASSGYRVAGANVLTF

size: .
V: TRBV10-2
D: .
J: TRBJ2-1
DNA: TGCGCCAGCAATCACAGACCTACAACGGGCAATGAGCAGTTCTTC
CDR3: CASNHRPTTGNEQFF

size: .
V: TRBV19
D: TRBD1
J: TRBJ1-6
DNA: TGTGCCAGCCATAAGCGACAGGGAAATAATTCACCCCTCCACTTT
CDR3: CASHKRQGNNSPLHF

size: .
V: TRBV13
D: .
J: TRBJ1-6
DNA: TGTGCCAGCAGCTGGGGTAGGACAGATTCCTATAATTCACCCCTCCACTTT
CDR3: CASSWGRTDSYNSPLHF

size: .
V: TRBV18
D: TRBD1
J: TRBJ2-3
DNA: TGTGCCAGCTCACCAAGCGTGAGGGGGCGGACTAGCACAGATACGCAGTATTTT
CDR3: CASSPSVRGRTSTDTQYF

size: once
V: TRBV14
D: .
J: TRBJ2-7
DNA: TGTGCCAGCAGCCAAGATGCACTAGTAGGCGGCGAGCAGTACTTC
CDR3: CASSQDALVGGEQYF

size: .
V: TRBV5-1
D: .
J: TRBJ2-5
DNA: TGCGCCAGCAGCTTAGGACCAGGGTCAGAGACCCAGTACTTC
CDR3: CASSLGPGSETQYF

size: .
V: TRBV5-4
D: TRBD2
J: TRBJ2-1
DNA: TGTGCCAGCAGCCCTAAAAGCGGGGGCGAGGCAAATGAGCAGTTCTTC
CDR3: CASSPKSGGEANEQFF

size: .
V: TRBV5-1
D: TRBD1
J: TRBJ2-6
DNA: TGCGCCAGCAGCTTACAGGGGTCTCTGGGGAAGGATGGGGCCAACGTCCTGACTTTC
CDR3: CASSLQGSLGKDGANVLTF

size: .
V: TRBV9
D: .
J: TRBJ2-3
DNA: TGTGCCAGCAGCGTCGACGGGGGCACAGATACGCAGTATTTT
CDR3: CASSVDGGTDTQYF

size: .
V: TRBV5-1
D: TRBD1
J: TRBJ2-2
DNA: TGCGCCAGCAGCTTGGCCCAGGGGGCGAACACCGGGGAGCTGTTTTTT
CDR3: CASSLAQGANTGELFF

size: .
V: TRBV19
D: .
J: TRBJ2-7
DNA: TGTGCCAGGGTTACAGGGTCGTCCTACGAGCAGTACTTC
CDR3: CARVTGSSYEQYF

size: .
V: TRBV9
D: TRBD2
J: TRBJ2-3
DNA: TGTGCCAGCAGCCCTGTGGGGGGAGGGAGCACAGATACGCAGTATTTT
CDR3: CASSPVGGGSTDTQYF

size: .
V: TRBV2
D: .
J: TRBJ2-2
DNA: TGTGCCAGCAGCAACAGGGAGGCCGGGGAGCTGTTTTTT
CDR3: CASSNREAGELFF

size: .
V: TRBV18
D: TRBD1
J: TRBJ1-1
DNA: TGTGCCAGCTCACCCAGGACAGGGACTAACACTGAAGCTTTCTTT
CDR3: CASSPRTGTNTEAFF

size: .
V: TRBV7-2
D: .
J: TRBJ1-5
DNA: TGTGCCAGCAGCTTAATGGCTACAGACAGACCAAATCAGCCCCAGCATTTT
CDR3: CASSLMATDRPNQPQHF

size: once
V: TRBV30
D: .
J: TRBJ2-7
DNA: TGTGCCTGGAACGTCGGACATAACGCCTACGAGCAGTACTTC
CDR3: CAWNVGHNAYEQYF

size: .
V: TRBV7-9
D: .
J: TRBJ1-3
DNA: TGTGCCAGCAGCTTAGTGGTGGGTTCCTCTGGAAACACCATATATTTT
CDR3: CASSLVVGSSGNTIYF

size: .
V: TRBV9
D: .
J: TRBJ2-5
DNA: TGTGCCAGCAGCGTAGATACTACCCGGGGGACCCAGTACTTC
CDR3: CASSVDTTRGTQYF

size: once
V: TRBV7-2
D: .
J: TRBJ2-7
DNA: TGTGCCAGCAGCTTAGTCGGCCGGGGAAGCTCCTACGAGCAGTACTTC
CDR3: CASSLVGRGSSYEQYF

size: once
V: TRBV7-2
D: .
J: TRBJ2-3
DNA: TGTGCCAGCAGCTCCCGGGCGGGCACAGATACGCAGTATTTT
CDR3: CASSSRAGTDTQYF

size: once
V: TRBV5-6
D: TRBD2
J: TRBJ2-2
DNA: TGTGCCAGCAGCTTGGGACTAGCGAAGAACACCGGGGAGCTGTTTTTT
CDR3: CASSLGLAKNTGELFF

size: .
V: TRBV10-3
D: .
J: TRBJ1-2
DNA: TGTGCCATCAGTGACCGGACAGCCTCTAACTATGGCTACACCTTC
CDR3: CAISDRTASNYGYTF

size: .
V: TRBV5-4
D: TRBD1
J: TRBJ1-2
DNA: TGTGCCAGCAGCTGGGACAGATCAAACTATGGCTACACCTTC
CDR3: CASSWDRSNYGYTF

size: .
V: TRBV21-1
D: .
J: TRBJ1-2
DNA: TGTGCCAGCAGCACCAACGGCGGGGACTACTATGGCTACACCTTC
CDR3: CASSTNGGDYYGYTF

size: .
V: TRBV5-7
D: .
J: TRBJ2-7
DNA: TGTGCCAGCAGCCCCCTTTACTACGAGCAGTACTTC
CDR3: CASSPLYYEQYF